Listed below are T cell receptor beta chains from one sample, sequenced in a study of blood T cells in healthy people across ages. One entry per CDR3 protein, called by TCRdb with MiXCR from the 5' RACE reads. This table holds around 1,700,000 distinct CDR3 sequences, 28% found once. The sample was blood. All receptors derive from a woman under 40 in good health. Each CDR3 is given without its conserved first and last residue. Not all rows give a size; the values are once, few, many and, for expanded clones, a class.

abundance,j_gene,v_gene,CDR3aa
many,TRBJ1-2,TRBV29-1,SVGPRTGNYGYT
.,TRBJ1-5,TRBV19,ASSTPVRSNQPQH
.,TRBJ2-7,TRBV7-8,ASSFETGKDEQY
.,TRBJ2-1,TRBV12-3/TRBV12-4,ASSPGGVSNNEQF
.,TRBJ2-7,TRBV7-2,ASSHRTASYEQY
many,TRBJ2-1,TRBV12-3/TRBV12-4,ASSGDSDEQF
.,TRBJ2-1,TRBV15,ATSRGFGTGGADEQF
.,TRBJ2-5,TRBV10-2,ASSRLAGFQETQY
.,TRBJ1-2,TRBV3-1,ASSQVRDRKYGYT
.,TRBJ1-4,TRBV20-1,SAPRRADEKLF
many,TRBJ2-7,TRBV5-1,ASSQGLAGYEQY
.,TRBJ2-1,TRBV10-3,AIGGGSEQF
few,TRBJ2-7,TRBV6-1,ASSGRTRGSYEQY
few,TRBJ2-1,TRBV21-1,ASSPNGTSGSNEQF